This TCR beta chain was identified in a study of regulatory T cells in long-lasting Graves disease. General study findings and limits: TRBV28, TRBJ1-2 and TRBJ2-5 were segments that persistent disease favored.

Worth noting for this clonotype: Its matching antigen is unknown. One base separates it from a far larger clone, so it is likely a read error.

Investigators prepared the TCR beta libraries by applying iRepertoire HTBI primers and Arm-PCR of CDR3 regions. TCRdb re-analysed the multiplex PCR reads in MiXCR, keeping a single row per CDR3 protein. The table shows roughly 250,000 distinct CDR3 sequences, with around 19% occurring only once. Time point in this sample: newly diagnosed GD, antithyroid drugs for less than 3 months. Extracted PBMC RNA gave rise to the TCR library. The CDR3 totals 13 residues. Germline loops: CDR1 ENHRY, CDR2 SYGVKD. Another study also made use of these data, one on T cells in Graves' hyperthyroidism and ophthalmopathy. From that report: Most clonotypes expanded in thyroid above 0.001 were likewise present in blood.

The chain carries TRBV10-3 and TRBJ2-4; possible D gene TRBD2, 5 bases. The source was peripheral blood mononuclear cells (PBMCs), collected at new diagnosis, from a patient treated with antithyroid drugs. The clonotype originates from a woman aged 25 to 39 with Graves disease. CDR3 DNA sequence: TGTGCCAGCAGCCCCCCGAGGGTCGGTGAGGAGTTCTTC. This codes for CASSPPRVGEEFF.